This T cell receptor (beta chain) comes out of a study of a mutant IDH1 vaccine in newly diagnosed glioma. Measured with immunoSEQ multiplex PCR; TCRdb has only the in-frame clones, and not every one. The sample holds around 70,000 clones, around nine tenths seen once. Sample time point: week 35, safety follow-up. Vaccination used 300 ug of mutant IDH1 20-mer peptide per dose, with topical imiquimod. Trimming took off 0 bases at V and 6 bases at J, with 24 bases between the two ends. The CDR3 sequence is 18 residues long. CDR1 SQVTM and CDR2 ANQGSEA come from the germline V gene. Remarks on this clone: What it binds is not known.

The receptor comes from a man younger than 45 with glioma. This sequence joins TRBV29-1 and TRBJ2-1; tentatively, D is TRBD2 (5 bases). The starting material was PBMCs, obtained from a glioma patient whose treatment included an IDH1 peptide vaccine. The CDR3 nucleotides read TGCAGCGTTGAAGATCAAGGTTGGCACCGGCGGGCCCTCAATGAGCAGTTCTTC. Protein: CSVEDQGWHRRALNEQFF.